This TCR beta chain was sequenced during a study of T cells in Graves' hyperthyroidism and ophthalmopathy. Study as a whole: Pretreatment peripheral blood was obtained at initial diagnosis. Study-wide findings and caveats: Most thyroid clonotypes with frequency above 0.001 were detected in blood. Progression to ophthalmopathy was predicted a median of 6.5 months early.

This clonotype occurred a few times. The antigen is undetermined. The CDR3 covers 16 residues. Germline V gives CDR1 MNHEY, CDR2 SVGEGT. The trim removed 2 bases at V and 1 base at J, leaving 7 bases unmatched. Amplification of TCR beta CDR3 regions was performed using RNA transcripts as template. First-round RT-PCR of the TCR CDR3 relied on the HTBI primer set. TCRdb ran MiXCR on the multiplex PCR reads and lists one entry per CDR3 protein. The sample lists 500,000 or so distinct CDR3 sequences, approximately 17% occurring once. Each diagnosis was grounded in clinical symptoms, serum thyroxine and TRAb, thyroid ultrasound, and orbital computed tomography.

This clonotype originated in a young woman with Graves' ophthalmopathy. Sample: blood. The chain combines TRBV6-2 or TRBV6-3 with TRBJ2-5; 7 nucleotides agree with TRBD2. The CDR3 loop reads CASSYPPGLVQETQYF. Written as DNA, the CDR3 is TGTGCCAGCAGTTACCCCCCTGGACTAGTCCAAGAGACCCAGTACTTC.